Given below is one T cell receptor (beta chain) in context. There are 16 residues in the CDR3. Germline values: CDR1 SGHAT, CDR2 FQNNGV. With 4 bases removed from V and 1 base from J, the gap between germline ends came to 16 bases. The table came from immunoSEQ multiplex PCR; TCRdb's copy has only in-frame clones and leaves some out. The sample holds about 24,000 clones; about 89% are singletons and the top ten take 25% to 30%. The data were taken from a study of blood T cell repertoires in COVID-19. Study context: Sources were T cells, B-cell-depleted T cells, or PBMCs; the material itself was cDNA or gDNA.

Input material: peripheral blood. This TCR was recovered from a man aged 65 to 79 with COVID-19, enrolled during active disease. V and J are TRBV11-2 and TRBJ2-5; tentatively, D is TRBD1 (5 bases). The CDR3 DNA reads TGTGCCAGCAGCTCGACAGTGGGGCACACCCAAGAGACCCAGTACTTC. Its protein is CASSSTVGHTQETQYF.